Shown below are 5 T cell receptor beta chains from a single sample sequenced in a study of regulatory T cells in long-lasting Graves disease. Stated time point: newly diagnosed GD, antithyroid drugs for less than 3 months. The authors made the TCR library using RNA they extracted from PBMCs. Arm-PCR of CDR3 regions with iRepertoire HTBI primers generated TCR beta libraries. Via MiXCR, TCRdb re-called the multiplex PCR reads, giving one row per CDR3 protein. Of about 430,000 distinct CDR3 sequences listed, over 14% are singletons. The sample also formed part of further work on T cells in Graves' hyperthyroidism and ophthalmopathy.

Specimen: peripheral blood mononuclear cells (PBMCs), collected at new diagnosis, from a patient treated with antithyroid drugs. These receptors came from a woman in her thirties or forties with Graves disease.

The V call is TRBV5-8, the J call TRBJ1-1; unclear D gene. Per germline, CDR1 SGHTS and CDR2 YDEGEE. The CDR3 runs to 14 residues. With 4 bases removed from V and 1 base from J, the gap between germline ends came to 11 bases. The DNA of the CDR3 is TGTGCCAGCAGCATAATCCCAGGGAACACTGAAGCTTTCTTT. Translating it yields CASSIIPGNTEAFF.

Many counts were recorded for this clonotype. CDR3 coding DNA: TGTGCCAGCAGCTTAAGCAGCGGGAGGGCCCAAGAGACCCAGTACTTC. Translated: CASSLSSGRAQETQYF. The chain joins TRBV11-1 to TRBJ2-5; 10 nucleotides line up with TRBD2. V shed 2 bases and J 1 base; nucleotides not matched to a gene: 4. The CDR3 consists of 16 residues. Germline V lookup: CDR1 SGHAT, CDR2 FQDESV (reference sequence).

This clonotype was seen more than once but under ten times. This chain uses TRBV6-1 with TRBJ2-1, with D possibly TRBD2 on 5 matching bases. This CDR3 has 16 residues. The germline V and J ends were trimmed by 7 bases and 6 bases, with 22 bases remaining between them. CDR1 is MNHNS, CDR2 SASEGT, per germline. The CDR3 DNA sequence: TGTGCCAGCATCAACGGGGTCGTCGTACAGATCAATGAGCAGTTCTTC. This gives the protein CASINGVVVQINEQFF.

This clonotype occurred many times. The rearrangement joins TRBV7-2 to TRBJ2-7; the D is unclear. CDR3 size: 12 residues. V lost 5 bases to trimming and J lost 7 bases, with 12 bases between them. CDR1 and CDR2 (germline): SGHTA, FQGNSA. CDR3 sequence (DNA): TGTGCCAGCAGCCCCGAGGTGGGAGAGCAGTACTTC. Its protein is CASSPEVGEQYF.

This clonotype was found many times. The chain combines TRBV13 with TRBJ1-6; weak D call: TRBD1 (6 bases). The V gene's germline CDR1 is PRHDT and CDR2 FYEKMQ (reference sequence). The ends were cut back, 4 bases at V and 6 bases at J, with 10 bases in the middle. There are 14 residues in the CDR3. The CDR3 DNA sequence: TGTGCCAGCAGCTCTGGGACACTTAATTCACCCCTCCACTTT. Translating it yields CASSSGTLNSPLHF.